One and the same sample provided the 10 T cell receptor beta chains below, sequenced in a study of T-cell reconstitution after alpha-beta-depleted transplantation in children. Researchers prepared the TCRbeta library using unique molecular identifiers, the study reports. TCRdb reprocessed the PCR reads via MiXCR and lists one record per CDR3 protein. Of roughly 500,000 distinct CDR3 sequences in the sample, approximately 30% were seen once. The sample consisted of PBMCs from the stem cell graft donor, taken from the stem cell graft. All receptors derive from a human donor who donated a stem cell graft to a child with aplastic anemia.

Only one count was recorded for this clonotype. In nucleotides, the CDR3 is TGTGCCACCAGCTTCCCGGGACAGGGCCTCGACGAGCAGTACTTC. As protein: CATSFPGQGLDEQYF. This chain joins TRBV15 and TRBJ2-7; 9 bases fit TRBD1. Germline V gene data show CDR1 as LNHNV and CDR2 as YYDKDF (reference sequence). The trim removed 5 bases at V and 5 bases at J, leaving 10 bases unmatched. There are 15 residues in the CDR3.

CDR3 coding DNA: TGCAGCGTTGAGTATACCGGCACAGATACGCAGTATTTT. Amino acids: CSVEYTGTDTQYF. This chain uses TRBV29-1 with TRBJ2-3; D unclear. This CDR3 is 13 amino acids long. CDR1 SQVTM and CDR2 ANQGSEA come from the germline V gene. The V gene lost 3 bases and the J gene lost 1 base, with 8 bases spanning the gap.

The rearrangement links TRBV20-1 to TRBJ2-3; TRBD2 matches at 14 bases. This CDR3 is 15 amino acids long. With V trimmed by 1 base and J by 4 bases, 1 base remained unmatched. Per the germline V gene, CDR1 is DFQATT and CDR2 is SNEGSKA (reference sequence). Written as DNA, the CDR3 is TGCAGTGCTAGAGGGACTAGCGGGAGGCCAGATACGCAGTATTTT. This sequence encodes CSARGTSGRPDTQYF.

The chain couples TRBV28 to TRBJ2-5; 7 positions agree with TRBD1. V was clipped by 5 bases and J by 1 base; unmatched bases: 10. This CDR3 is built from 16 residues. Germline V gene data show CDR1 as MDHEN and CDR2 as SYDVKM. This CDR3 reads CASSGSTGIRQETQYF. The CDR3, as DNA: TGTGCCAGCAGTGGCTCGACAGGGATCCGCCAAGAGACCCAGTACTTC.

This clonotype has a handful of counts. The gene calls are TRBV7-2 and TRBJ2-1; TRBD1 matches 7 bases. The V gene's germline CDR1 is SGHTA and CDR2 FQGNSA. The CDR3 runs to 17 residues. The trim removed 1 base at V and 3 bases at J, leaving 9 bases unmatched. CDR3 in amino acids: CASSLGARDRLYNEQFF. In DNA form, the CDR3 reads TGTGCCAGCAGCTTAGGAGCCCGGGACAGACTCTACAATGAGCAGTTCTTC.

Details on this clonotype: Germline and junction disagree at one end, which may indicate a read error. The V call is TRBV20-1, the J call TRBJ2-1, with D unresolved. Germline values: CDR1 DFQATT, CDR2 SNEGSKA (reference sequence). The CDR3 is 14 amino acids. The CDR3 reads CSARDIGFLDERFF. CDR3 DNA: TGCAGTGCTAGAGATATTGGCTTCCTCGATGAGCGGTTCTTC.

This clonotype was seen at least ten times. The gene calls are TRBV30 and TRBJ1-1; D remains ambiguous. V was trimmed by 0 bases and J by 6 bases, leaving 14 bases between them. CDR1 is GTSNPN and CDR2 is SVGIG in the germline V gene (reference sequence). CDR3 length: 14 amino acids. CDR3 DNA sequence: TGTGCCTGGAGTGTACTTGTGAGAAGGGCTGAAGCTTTCTTT. Its translation: CAWSVLVRRAEAFF. The full variable domain, its missing parts supplied by reference TRBV30 and TRBJ1-1, is SQTIHQWPATLVQPVGSPLSLECTVEGTSNPNLYWYRQAAGRGLQLLFYSVGIGQISSEVPQNLSASRPQDRQFILSSKKLLLSDSGFYLCAWSVLVRRAEAFFGQGTRLTVV.

This clonotype has more than one count but fewer than ten. The chain carries TRBV7-6 and TRBJ2-1, with D possibly matching TRBD2 (5 bases). This CDR3 region has 15 residues. V lost 4 bases to trimming and J lost 12 bases, with 22 bases between them. Germline-derived CDR1 and CDR2 are SGHVS and FNYEAQ. CDR3 amino acids: CASSSGPISPRGQFF. The CDR3 coding sequence is TGTGCCAGCAGCTCAGGCCCAATATCCCCTCGGGGGCAGTTCTTC.

This clonotype has a single count. The CDR3 DNA is TGTGCCAGCAGTTTAGGACTAGCGGGAGTTGCAGGGGAGCTGTTTTTT. Protein sequence: CASSLGLAGVAGELFF. The chain recombines TRBV12-3 or TRBV12-4 with TRBJ2-2, with 12 nucleotides matching TRBD2. V lost 1 base and J lost 8; bases outside the gene matches: 5. The CDR3 is made up of 16 amino acids.

This clonotype was counted only a few times. V usage is TRBV4-3 and J usage is TRBJ1-1; 10 bases map to TRBD1. Germline V gives CDR1 LGHNA, CDR2 YSLEER. With V trimmed by 3 bases and J by 8 bases, 15 bases remained unmatched. The CDR3 sequence is 17 residues long. As DNA, the CDR3 is TGCGCCAGCAGCCAGGACTGGGACAGGGGTCCCCAGCGAGAAGCTTTCTTT. Its protein is CASSQDWDRGPQREAFF.